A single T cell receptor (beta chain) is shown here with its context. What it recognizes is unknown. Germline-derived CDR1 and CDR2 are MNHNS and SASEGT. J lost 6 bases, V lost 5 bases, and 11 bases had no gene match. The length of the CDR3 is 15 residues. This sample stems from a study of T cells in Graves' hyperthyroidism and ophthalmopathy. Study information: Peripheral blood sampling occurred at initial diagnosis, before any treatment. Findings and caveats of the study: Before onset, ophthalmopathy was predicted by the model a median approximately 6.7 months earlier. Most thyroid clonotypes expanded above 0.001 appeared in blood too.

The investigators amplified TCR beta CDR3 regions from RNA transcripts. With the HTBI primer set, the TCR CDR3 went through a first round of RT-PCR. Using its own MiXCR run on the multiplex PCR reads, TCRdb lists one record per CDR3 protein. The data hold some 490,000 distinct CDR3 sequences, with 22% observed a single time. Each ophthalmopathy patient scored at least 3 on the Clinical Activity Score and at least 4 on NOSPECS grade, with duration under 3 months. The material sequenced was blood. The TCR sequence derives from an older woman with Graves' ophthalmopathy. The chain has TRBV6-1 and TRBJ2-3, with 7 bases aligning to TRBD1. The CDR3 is CASSPGTANRDTQYF. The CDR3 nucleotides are TGTGCCAGCAGTCCCGGGACAGCCAACCGGGATACGCAGTATTTT.